This is a list of T cell receptor beta chains from one sample in a study of blood T cell repertoires in COVID-19. TCRdb keeps only in-frame clones here, not all; method: immunoSEQ multiplex PCR. The sample yields 100,000 or so clones, 85% to 90% seen once. Sequenced input: peripheral blood. The receptors shown here come from a man aged 50-59 years with acute or convalescent COVID-19. The conserved cysteine and the conserved F or W are not part of the CDR3 here.

J gene: TRBJ2-7; V gene: TRBV7-2; CDR3 protein: ASSPRGVSGVYEQY
J gene: TRBJ2-6; V gene: TRBV28; CDR3 protein: ASRRQGSGANVLT
J gene: TRBJ2-3; V gene: TRBV2; CDR3 protein: ASSVTSGSADTQY
J gene: TRBJ1-2; V gene: TRBV6-5; CDR3 protein: ASSYRRAGDPYGYT
J gene: TRBJ1-1; V gene: TRBV11-3; CDR3 protein: ASSLVENTEAF
J gene: TRBJ1-2; V gene: TRBV2; CDR3 protein: AGKRDIYGYT
J gene: TRBJ1-1; V gene: TRBV15; CDR3 protein: ATSRGRGQRIEAF
J gene: TRBJ2-7; V gene: TRBV4-1; CDR3 protein: ASSQDAQVAGAEQY
J gene: TRBJ2-1; V gene: TRBV4-1; CDR3 protein: ASSHYQLAYNEQF
J gene: TRBJ1-5; V gene: TRBV28; CDR3 protein: ASSNTQFQPQH
J gene: TRBJ1-1; V gene: TRBV10-3; CDR3 protein: AISEPPGNTEAF
J gene: TRBJ1-1; V gene: TRBV9; CDR3 protein: ASSDGTGETTEAF
J gene: TRBJ2-4; V gene: TRBV6-1; CDR3 protein: ASSDGTGMNIQY
J gene: TRBJ2-7; V gene: TRBV27; CDR3 protein: ASSLSMVLAGVYEQY
J gene: TRBJ1-2; V gene: TRBV5-4; CDR3 protein: ASSSVDRAHGYT
J gene: TRBJ1-2; V gene: TRBV7-8; CDR3 protein: ASSLVAGGGYGYT
J gene: TRBJ1-1; V gene: TRBV27; CDR3 protein: ASSERRGYTEAF
J gene: TRBJ2-5; V gene: TRBV5-1; CDR3 protein: ASTQSGDQETQY
J gene: TRBJ1-2; V gene: TRBV5-5; CDR3 protein: ASSLGTAGGYT
J gene: TRBJ2-3; V gene: TRBV6-6; CDR3 protein: ASSALLSGTDTQY
J gene: TRBJ2-6; V gene: TRBV18; CDR3 protein: ASSPTQDRASSGANVLT
J gene: TRBJ1-3; V gene: TRBV7-9; CDR3 protein: ASSQGEGNTIY
J gene: TRBJ2-3; V gene: TRBV7-6; CDR3 protein: ASRPTSGGAGTQY
J gene: TRBJ1-4; V gene: TRBV12-3/TRBV12-4; CDR3 protein: ASSEQGNEKLF
J gene: TRBJ1-5; V gene: TRBV2; CDR3 protein: ASSAVAGQGNQPQH
J gene: TRBJ2-7; V gene: TRBV21-1; CDR3 protein: ASSKVPSGSYEQY
J gene: TRBJ2-7; V gene: TRBV5-6; CDR3 protein: ASSLGGQPTYEQY
J gene: TRBJ1-2; V gene: TRBV7-9; CDR3 protein: ASSLGGGANYGYT
J gene: TRBJ1-6; V gene: TRBV11-2; CDR3 protein: ASSLDGTELYNSPLH
J gene: TRBJ1-6; V gene: TRBV3-1/TRBV3-2; CDR3 protein: ASSQDWASYNSPLH
J gene: TRBJ1-2; V gene: TRBV12-3/TRBV12-4; CDR3 protein: ASSSNPFYGYT
J gene: TRBJ1-6; V gene: TRBV28; CDR3 protein: ASSSWTGRNSPLH
J gene: TRBJ1-1; V gene: TRBV6-6; CDR3 protein: ASSYSLTIAEAF
J gene: TRBJ2-3; V gene: TRBV5-4; CDR3 protein: ASIGTSGRSDTQY
J gene: TRBJ2-1; V gene: TRBV11-2; CDR3 protein: ASSPLRAGGRDEQF
J gene: TRBJ2-7; V gene: TRBV19; CDR3 protein: ATTGGGYEQY